Listed below are T cell receptor beta chains from one sample, sequenced in a study of Graves' ophthalmopathy and Graves' hyperthyroidism. TCRdb passed the multiplex PCR reads through MiXCR, listing each CDR3 protein once. The table shows 200,000 to 250,000 distinct CDR3 sequences, with roughly 21% occurring only once. The sequencing sample was made of peripheral blood. These receptors originate from a woman between 45 and 60 years old with Graves' ophthalmopathy. Each CDR3 is given with its conserved first and last residue. Fields, in order: D gene, J gene, V gene, clone size, CDR3 DNA, CDR3 protein. The D gene is left open where the match is weak. Clone size is not always given. Where it is, it says once, few, many or a class for expanded clones.

>-|TRBJ1-2|TRBV19|many
TGTGCCAGTAGTATACACCACGGCGACTATGGCTACACCTTC
CASSIHHGDYGYTF
>-|TRBJ1-2|TRBV28|many
TGTGCCAGCAGTTTGGTAGTGGGGGCCGGGAGTTACTATGGCTACACCTTC
CASSLVVGAGSYYGYTF
>-|TRBJ1-6|TRBV11-2|-
TGTGCCAGCAACCGGGGGACCTATAATTCACCCCTCCACTTT
CASNRGTYNSPLHF
>-|TRBJ2-5|TRBV5-1|-
TGCGCCAGCAGCTCCTCCTCCGGGACAATCCAGACCCAGTACTTC
CASSSSSGTIQTQYF
>-|TRBJ1-1|TRBV30|many
TGTGCCTGGAATAAGGCGAACACTGAAGCTTTCTTT
CAWNKANTEAFF
>-|TRBJ2-2|TRBV12-3/TRBV12-4|-
TGTGCCAGCAGTCCAGGGCCATCGGACACCGGGGAGCTGTTTTTT
CASSPGPSDTGELFF
>-|TRBJ1-1|TRBV19|many
TGTGCCACCCGGTCGTGGCCCGATTTAAACACTGAAGCTTTCTTT
CATRSWPDLNTEAFF
>-|TRBJ2-5|TRBV12-3/TRBV12-4|many
TGTGCCAGCAGTCCGCAGACTCGCCAAGAGACCCAGTACTTC
CASSPQTRQETQYF
>-|TRBJ2-7|TRBV5-1|many
TGCGCCAGCAGCCCACTAGTCGGACTGGAACCCACGCGGGAGCAGTACTTC
CASSPLVGLEPTREQYF
>-|TRBJ1-3|TRBV19|once
TGTGCCAGTAGAATCGACAGCGTTGGAAACACCATATATTTT
CASRIDSVGNTIYF
>-|TRBJ2-5|TRBV6-2/TRBV6-3|few
TGTGCCAGCAGTCAGACTCTTCGAGACCAGTACTTC
CASSQTLRDQYF
>-|TRBJ2-5|TRBV7-2|many
TGTGCCAGCAGCTTCCGGCCGCGGCAGGTGGGGGAGACCCAGTACTTC
CASSFRPRQVGETQYF
>-|TRBJ2-5|TRBV9|many
TGTGCCAGCAGCGTAGGGGGCTTATCGGGGGCCCAGTACTTC
CASSVGGLSGAQYF
>-|TRBJ2-7|TRBV6-5|many
TGTGCCAGCAGTCCCTTCGGTCGGGACGGGAGCTCCTACGAGCAGTACTTC
CASSPFGRDGSSYEQYF
>-|TRBJ2-7|TRBV15|many
TGTGCCACCAGCAGGGGTACCTACGAGCAGTACTTC
CATSRGTYEQYF
>-|TRBJ2-5|TRBV6-2/TRBV6-3|-
TGTGCCAGAAGCTCGGGGGGACAAGAGACTCAGTACTTC
CARSSGGQETQYF
>TRBD2|TRBJ2-7|TRBV7-2|many
TGTGCCAGCCGGGACTATTCATCCTACGAGCAGTACTTC
CASRDYSSYEQYF
>-|TRBJ2-2|TRBV20-1|many
TGCAGTGTGACAGACACCACCGGGGAGCTGTTTTTT
CSVTDTTGELFF
>-|TRBJ2-5|TRBV7-9|many
TGTGCCAGCAGCTTAGAGGGGGATAGGGCGGTGACCCAGTACTTC
CASSLEGDRAVTQYF
>-|TRBJ1-5|TRBV12-3/TRBV12-4|many
TGTGCCAGCAGTTTAGTTTCAGGTGAGCCCCAGCATTTT
CASSLVSGEPQHF
>-|TRBJ2-5|TRBV20-1|-
TGCAGTGCCCTTCACTTTCTAGACATCCAAGAGACCCAGTACTTC
CSALHFLDIQETQYF
>-|TRBJ2-6|TRBV7-3|many
TGTGCCAGCAGCTCAGGCAGTTCTGGGGCCAACGTCCTGACTTTC
CASSSGSSGANVLTF
>-|TRBJ2-5|TRBV20-1|many
TGCAGTGCTAGAGGGGCTACACGAGCCCGGGAGACCCAGTACTTC
CSARGATRARETQYF